These 32 T cell receptor beta chains were all obtained from the same sample, sequenced in a study of shared clonotypes between healthy human individuals. The method was immunoSEQ multiplex PCR; TCRdb's version includes in-frame clones alone and lacks a portion of them. This sample yields about 1.1 million clones, of which about four fifths are seen a single time; around 0.47% belongs to the top ten. Material for sequencing was memory CD4+ T cells from PBMCs. Stated subset: CD45RA-negative fraction. All receptors come from a young man in good health. Some clones in this sample may be carry-over from other donors' samples.

This chain links TRBV19 with TRBJ2-7; D not resolved. This CDR3 contains 13 residues. CDR1 LNHDA and CDR2 SQIVND come from the germline V gene (reference sequence). Trimming removed 4 bases at V and 2 bases at J, with 9 bases between. The CDR3 DNA sequence: TGTGCCAGTAGTAACAGCCGAACCTACGAGCAGTACTTC. Translation: CASSNSRTYEQYF.

The genes are TRBV7-8 and TRBJ2-2; 10 bases fit TRBD2. The ends lost 5 bases at V and 4 bases at J; junction bases unmatched: 16. Germline lookup yields CDR1 SGHVS and CDR2 FQNEAQ. The CDR3 has 19 amino acids. CDR3 residues: CASSQWTSGISLSTGELFF. The CDR3 region has the DNA TGTGCCAGCAGCCAGTGGACTAGCGGCATTTCTCTCTCCACCGGGGAGCTGTTTTTT.

Turning to this clone: With only one base between it and a far larger clone, this is likely a read error. The chain employs TRBV7-3 and TRBJ1-1, with a weak D call TRBD1 (5 bases). V was clipped by 5 bases and J by 1 base, with 8 bases between them. Per germline, CDR1 SGHTA and CDR2 FQGTGA. The length of the CDR3 is 13 residues. The CDR3 coding sequence is TGTGCCAGCAGCCAACAGGAGAACACTGAAGCTTTCTTT. The encoded protein is CASSQQENTEAFF.

The gene calls are TRBV4-1 and TRBJ2-5; no definite D call. This CDR3 comprises 14 residues. CDR1 MGHRA and CDR2 YSYEKL come from the germline V gene. V lost 4 bases, J lost 2 bases, and 11 bases lay in between. The CDR3 DNA is TGCGCCAGCAGCCTAAGACAAGATCAAGAGACCCAGTACTTC. This codes for CASSLRQDQETQYF.

This clone turned up a few times. CDR3 bases: TGTGCCAGCAGTTCCAACCCGGGAGATCAAGAGACCCAGTACTTC. This gives the protein CASSSNPGDQETQYF. The rearrangement uses TRBV6-5 and TRBJ2-5; a possible D gene is TRBD2 (6 bases). This CDR3 has 15 amino acids. Deletions cut 4 bases from V and 2 bases from J, with 14 bases between. Germline values: CDR1 MNHEY, CDR2 SVGAGI.

This sequence joins TRBV10-3 and TRBJ2-6; the match to TRBD1 covers 7 bases. J was trimmed by 2 bases and V by 10 bases; bases with no gene match: 5. The CDR3 consists of 14 residues. Germline V gene data show CDR1 as ENHRY and CDR2 as SYGVKD. The CDR3 bases are TGTGCCACAACGCAGGGGGCTGGGGCCAACGTCCTGACTTTC. Translated, it gives CATTQGAGANVLTF.

This chain uses TRBV7-9 with TRBJ2-5, with 9 bases fitting TRBD2. Looked up from germline, CDR1 is SEHNR and CDR2 is FQNEAQ (reference sequence). J lost 2 bases, V lost 5 bases, and 6 bases had no gene match. CDR3 length equals 15 residues. This chain's CDR3 is CASSPRLAAQETQYF. CDR3 bases: TGTGCCAGCAGCCCTCGACTAGCGGCTCAAGAGACCCAGTACTTC.

This chain connects TRBV7-3 to TRBJ2-3, with TRBD2 as a possible D gene (5 bases). Germline assignment: CDR1 SGHTA and CDR2 FQGTGA. V lost 2 bases to trimming and J lost 4 bases, with 13 bases between them. This CDR3 region has 15 residues. CDR3 in amino acids: CASSLVASFSDTQYF. The CDR3 DNA is TGTGCCAGCAGCTTAGTGGCTAGCTTCTCAGATACGCAGTATTTT. Drawing the rest from reference TRBV7-3 and TRBJ2-3, the complete variable domain is GAGVSQTPSNKVTEKGKYVELRCDPISGHTALYWYRQSLGQGPEFLIYFQGTGAADDSGLPNDRFFAVRPEGSVSTLKIQRTERGDSAVYLCASSLVASFSDTQYFGPGTRLTVL.

CDR3 amino acids: CASSSPGQGGNTIYF. The CDR3 nucleotides are TGCGCCAGCAGCTCTCCGGGACAGGGGGGAAACACCATATATTTT. V is TRBV5-1 and J is TRBJ1-3; TRBD1 aligns across 10 bases. CDR3 length: 15 residues. Per germline, CDR1 SGHRS and CDR2 YFSETQ. V was clipped by 3 bases and J by 4 bases; unmatched bases: 4.

J is TRBJ2-3 and V is TRBV28; 12 positions agree with TRBD2. CDR3 length: 18 residues. The germline gives CDR1 MDHEN, CDR2 SYDVKM. J gave up 3 bases and V 8 bases, and 15 bases lay outside the gene matches. The chain's CDR3 is CASLGLAGVLSKTDTQYF. DNA of the CDR3: TGTGCCAGCTTGGGACTAGCGGGTGTCTTGTCGAAGACAGATACGCAGTATTTT.

The CDR3 is CASSRGTSGNNEQFF. The CDR3 nucleotides are TGTGCCAGCAGTCGCGGGACTAGCGGAAACAATGAGCAGTTCTTC. The chain joins TRBV7-3 to TRBJ2-1; the match to TRBD2 covers 11 bases. This CDR3 spans 15 amino acids. Trimming cost V 6 bases and J 5 bases; bases outside gene matches: 6. Germline values: CDR1 SGHTA, CDR2 FQGTGA.

This clone was seen many times. This chain links TRBV28 with TRBJ2-7; 10 bases are a match to TRBD1. V shed 6 bases, J shed 4 bases, and the junction held 9 bases outside the gene matches. The V gene's germline CDR1 is MDHEN and CDR2 SYDVKM. CDR3 length: 15 amino acids. The CDR3, as DNA: TGTGCCAGCAGCATCGCGGGGACAGGGGTATACGAGCAGTACTTC. Amino acid sequence: CASSIAGTGVYEQYF. Drawing the rest from reference TRBV28 and TRBJ2-7, the complete variable domain is DVKVTQSSRYLVKRTGEKVFLECVQDMDHENMFWYRQDPGLGLRLIYFSYDVKMKEKGDIPEGYSVSREKKERFSLILESASTNQTSMYLCASSIAGTGVYEQYFGPGTRLTVT.

The chain combines TRBV7-2 with TRBJ1-2, with unresolved D. This CDR3 comprises 14 residues. Trimming pared 2 bases from V and 5 bases from J, leaving 12 bases between. Germline loops: CDR1 SGHTA, CDR2 FQGNSA. This CDR3 reads CASSLRRGEYGYTF. CDR3 nucleotides: TGTGCCAGCAGCTTACGGCGGGGTGAATATGGCTACACCTTC. The variable domain in full, with the rest retrieved from reference TRBV7-2 and TRBJ1-2, is GAGVSQSPSNKVTEKGKDVELRCDPISGHTALYWYRQSLGQGLEFLIYFQGNSAPDKSGLPSDRFSAERTGGSVSTLTIQRTQQEDSAVYLCASSLRRGEYGYTFGSGTRLTVV.

The chain is built from TRBV7-9 and TRBJ2-5; D is unclear. The V and J ends lost 3 bases and 4 bases respectively, with 9 bases between them. CDR1 is SEHNR, CDR2 FQNEAQ, per germline (reference sequence). This CDR3 has 13 residues. The CDR3 is CASSFIGRETQYF. The CDR3 DNA follows: TGTGCCAGCAGCTTCATTGGCCGAGAGACCCAGTACTTC. The full variable domain, rest sourced from reference TRBV7-9 and TRBJ2-5, is DTGVSQNPRHKITKRGQNVTFRCDPISEHNRLYWYRQTLGQGPEFLTYFQNEAQLEKSRLLSDRFSAERPKGSFSTLEIQRTEQGDSAMYLCASSFIGRETQYFGPGTRLLVL.

The genes are TRBV5-1 and TRBJ1-3, with 7 bases identical to TRBD1. The CDR3 contains 16 residues. Germline V gene lookup returns CDR1 SGHRS and CDR2 YFSETQ. V lost 4 bases and J lost 0; bases outside the gene matches: 7. The CDR3 here is CASSPGQDDSGNTIYF. CDR3 sequence (DNA): TGCGCCAGCAGCCCAGGACAGGACGACTCTGGAAACACCATATATTTT.

This chain joins TRBV5-5 and TRBJ2-2; 10 bases fit TRBD1. The CDR3 loop spans 16 amino acids. V was pared by 5 bases and J by 2 bases, with 6 bases of the junction left unmatched. Per the germline V gene, CDR1 is SGHKS and CDR2 is YYEKEE (reference sequence). The CDR3 reads CASRPGTGANTGELFF. The DNA for the CDR3 is TGTGCCAGCAGACCCGGGACAGGGGCCAACACCGGGGAGCTGTTTTTT.

This clone came up a few times. CDR3 sequence reads: CASSQSIPTTNEKLFF. The CDR3 DNA is TGTGCCAGCAGTCAAAGTATCCCAACAACTAATGAAAAACTGTTTTTT. The chain employs TRBV5-4 and TRBJ1-4; D gene ambiguous. Germline V gives CDR1 SGHNT, CDR2 YYREEE (reference sequence). V dropped 5 bases and J dropped 0 bases, with 14 bases sitting between them. The CDR3 loop spans 16 amino acids.

This clone was seen a few times. The CDR3 is CASSPRPAANTGELFF. CDR3 nucleotides: TGCGCCAGCAGTCCCCGGCCTGCTGCGAACACCGGGGAGCTGTTTTTT. This chain links TRBV5-1 with TRBJ2-2; D gene unclear. The CDR3 extends over 16 amino acids. CDR1 and CDR2 from the germline V gene are SGHRS and YFSETQ. Trimming cost V 5 bases and J 0 bases, with 14 bases left between them.

J is TRBJ2-1 and V is TRBV7-2; 9 bases are a match to TRBD2. V gave up 1 base and J gave up 6 bases; unmatched junction bases: 4. The CDR3 consists of 15 residues. Germline loops: CDR1 SGHTA, CDR2 FQGNSA. CDR3 DNA sequence: TGTGCCAGCAGCTTAGGAGGAGCGGGAGGCAATGAGCAGTTCTTC. It translates to CASSLGGAGGNEQFF.

The V and J genes are TRBV28 and TRBJ2-1; TRBD2 matches 9 bases. V shed 3 bases and J 10 bases; nucleotides not matched to a gene: 10. The CDR3 has 15 residues. The germline V gene has CDR1 MDHEN and CDR2 SYDVKM. The CDR3 sequence: CASSFLAGVRGEQFF. The DNA of the CDR3 is TGTGCCAGCAGTTTCTTAGCGGGAGTGAGGGGGGAGCAGTTCTTC. Combining the CDR3 with reference TRBV28 and TRBJ2-1 gives the whole variable domain DVKVTQSSRYLVKRTGEKVFLECVQDMDHENMFWYRQDPGLGLRLIYFSYDVKMKEKGDIPEGYSVSREKKERFSLILESASTNQTSMYLCASSFLAGVRGEQFFGPGTRLTVL.

The chain is built from TRBV5-1 and TRBJ1-1; D is unresolved. The V end was cut by 0 bases, the J end by 3 bases, with 9 bases between. From germline, CDR1 is SGHRS and CDR2 YFSETQ. The CDR3 runs to 14 residues. Written as DNA, the CDR3 is TGCGCCAGCAGCTTGGTGAACTCCCACACTGAAGCTTTCTTT. Translated: CASSLVNSHTEAFF. The whole variable domain, filled in from reference TRBV5-1 and TRBJ1-1, reads KAGVTQTPRYLIKTRGQQVTLSCSPISGHRSVSWYQQTPGQGLQFLFEYFSETQRNKGNFPGRFSGRQFSNSRSEMNVSTLELGDSALYLCASSLVNSHTEAFFGQGTRLTVV.

J is TRBJ1-1 and V is TRBV7-2, with 9 nucleotides matching TRBD1. Germline CDR1 SGHTA, CDR2 FQGNSA. The CDR3 is made up of 14 amino acids. V was clipped by 5 bases and J by 3 bases; unmatched bases: 4. Here the CDR3 reads CASSQQGAHTEAFF. CDR3 coding DNA: TGTGCCAGCAGCCAACAGGGGGCTCACACTGAAGCTTTCTTT.

The chain couples TRBV11-2 to TRBJ2-7; D possibly corresponds to TRBD1 (6 bases). CDR1 and CDR2 from the germline V gene are SGHAT and FQNNGV. V was cut by 1 base and J by 2 bases, with 15 bases left in between. This CDR3 comprises 16 residues. The CDR3 protein is CASSLAKNREPYEQYF. DNA for the CDR3: TGTGCCAGCAGCTTAGCCAAAAACAGGGAACCCTACGAGCAGTACTTC.

With regard to this clone: This sample includes further DNA sequences coding for the same CDR3. This rearrangement joins TRBV2 to TRBJ2-5; D not resolved. Germline V gives CDR1 SNHLY, CDR2 FYNNEI. Trimming left V 6 bases short and J 1 base short, with 3 bases between. The CDR3 runs to 11 residues. CDR3 protein: CASRLQETQYF. The CDR3 region has the DNA TGTGCCAGCAGGCTCCAAGAGACCCAGTACTTC.

The CDR3 reads CASSSRSSGVGWETQYF. The CDR3 DNA is TGCGCCAGCAGCTCACGATCTAGCGGAGTGGGGTGGGAGACCCAGTACTTC. The chain carries TRBV5-1 and TRBJ2-5, with 7 bases fitting TRBD2. This CDR3 region has 17 residues. V was pared by 3 bases and J by 5 bases, with 16 bases of the junction left unmatched. Germline CDR1 and CDR2: SGHRS and YFSETQ.

The V call is TRBV18, the J call TRBJ1-1, with 7 bases matching TRBD1. The CDR3 loop spans 16 amino acids. The germline V gene encodes CDR1 KGHSH and CDR2 LQKENI. V shed 4 bases, J shed 2 bases, and the junction held 10 bases outside the gene matches. This CDR3 is CASSLLGTETNTEAFF. CDR3 DNA sequence: TGTGCCAGCTCACTCTTGGGGACAGAGACAAACACTGAAGCTTTCTTT.

This rearrangement joins TRBV5-1 to TRBJ1-1; possible D gene TRBD1, 6 bases. Trimming removed 9 bases at V and 1 base at J, with 19 bases between. The CDR3 is 15 residues long. From germline, CDR1 is SGHRS and CDR2 YFSETQ. The CDR3 coding sequence is TGCGCCACCCATTTCGGCCCGGGGGCGAACACTGAAGCTTTCTTT. Its translation is CATHFGPGANTEAFF.

The rearrangement links TRBV2 to TRBJ1-6; maybe TRBD1 (5 bases). The germline V and J ends were trimmed by 7 bases and 7 bases, with 14 bases remaining between them. The CDR3 length is 14 residues. Germline CDR1 SNHLY, CDR2 FYNNEI. The CDR3 protein is CASTDIRGNSPLHF. The CDR3 DNA sequence: TGTGCCAGCACGGACATAAGGGGAAATTCACCCCTCCACTTT.

This clone was detected once. The chain recombines TRBV5-4 with TRBJ1-4; the D gene is possibly TRBD1 (6 bases). CDR3 size: 15 residues. Per the germline V gene, CDR1 is SGHNT and CDR2 is YYREEE (reference sequence). Trimming removed 5 bases at V and 2 bases at J, with 13 bases between. CDR3 in amino acids: CASSSFQGTNEKLFF. The CDR3 nucleotides are TGTGCCAGCAGTTCGTTCCAGGGGACTAATGAAAAACTGTTTTTT.

This sequence joins TRBV7-8 and TRBJ2-2; weak D call: TRBD2 (5 bases). Trimming removed 2 bases at V and 7 bases at J, with 17 bases between. The germline CDR1 and CDR2 sequences are SGHVS and FQNEAQ. CDR3 size: 16 residues. CDR3 DNA: TGTGCCAGCAGCTTAACGAGGGAGAGGCAGAGCGGGGAGCTGTTTTTT. Amino acids: CASSLTRERQSGELFF.

The chain employs TRBV11-3 and TRBJ2-2, with a weak D call TRBD2 (6 bases). There are 17 residues in the CDR3. Germline CDR1 SGHNT, CDR2 YENEEA. V was clipped by 3 bases and J by 0 bases, with 14 bases between them. The CDR3 loop is CASSFFGGKPNTGELFF. In nucleotides, the CDR3 is TGTGCCAGCAGCTTTTTCGGAGGGAAGCCGAACACCGGGGAGCTGTTTTTT. The full variable domain, its missing parts supplied by reference TRBV11-3 and TRBJ2-2, is EAGVVQSPRYKIIEKKQPVAFWCNPISGHNTLYWYLQNLGQGPELLIRYENEEAVDDSQLPKDRFSAERLKGVDSTLKIQPAELGDSAVYLCASSFFGGKPNTGELFFGEGSRLTVL.

The V gene is TRBV9, the J gene TRBJ2-5, with a tentative D call TRBD2 (7 bases). The germline V and J ends were trimmed by 0 bases and 7 bases, with 13 bases remaining between them. The germline V gene encodes CDR1 SGDLS and CDR2 YYNGEE. The CDR3 consists of 14 residues. CDR3 amino acids: CASSVERGRGTQYF. The CDR3 DNA reads as TGTGCCAGCAGCGTAGAAAGGGGGAGGGGGACCCAGTACTTC.